Sequencing of this T cell receptor beta chain was carried out in a study of blood T cell repertoires in COVID-19. Germline V lookup: CDR1 GTSNPN, CDR2 SVGIG (reference sequence). V lost 3 bases to trimming and J lost 0 bases, with 18 bases between them. The CDR3 is made up of 17 amino acids. Sequenced by immunoSEQ multiplex PCR; TCRdb stores in-frame clones only, minus some. The table has 250,000 to 350,000 clones, approximately 90% seen once; the top ten hold 3%. This clone is a singleton in its sample. Sequencing was carried out using peripheral blood. J is TRBJ2-1 and V is TRBV30; D might be TRBD2 (6 bases). The receptor was derived from a woman in her 30s with active or convalescent COVID-19. The CDR3 sequence: CAWSSARTSTSYNEQFF. CDR3 bases: TGTGCCTGGAGCTCAGCTCGAACTAGCACCTCCTACAATGAGCAGTTCTTC.